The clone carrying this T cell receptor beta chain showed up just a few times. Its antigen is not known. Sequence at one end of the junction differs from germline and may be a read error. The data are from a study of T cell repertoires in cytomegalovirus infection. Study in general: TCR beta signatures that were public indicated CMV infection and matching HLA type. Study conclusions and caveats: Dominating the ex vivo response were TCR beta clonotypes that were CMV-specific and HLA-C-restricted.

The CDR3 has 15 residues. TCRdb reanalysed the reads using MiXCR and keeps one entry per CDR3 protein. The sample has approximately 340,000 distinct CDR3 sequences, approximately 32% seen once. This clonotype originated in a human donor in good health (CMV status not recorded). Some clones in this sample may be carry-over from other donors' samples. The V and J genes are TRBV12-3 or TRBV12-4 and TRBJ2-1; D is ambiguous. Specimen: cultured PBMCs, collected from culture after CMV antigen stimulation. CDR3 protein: CASSFTRTSNNEQFF. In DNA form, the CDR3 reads TGTGCCAGCAGTTTTACCCGGACCTCCAACAATGAGCAGTTCTTC.